This T cell receptor (beta chain) comes out of a study of blood T cell repertoires in COVID-19. Germline V CDR1 and CDR2: GTSNPN, SVGIG (reference sequence). The V end lost 1 base, the J end lost 4 bases, and 11 bases lay between the germline ends. This CDR3 has 14 residues. Method: immunoSEQ multiplex PCR; TCRdb's copy keeps in-frame clones and lacks some. The sample records about 230,000 clones, 70% to 90% being singletons. The sample comprised peripheral blood. The clonotype comes from a man in his forties or fifties with COVID-19, enrolled during active disease. The chain carries TRBV30 and TRBJ1-5, with D perhaps TRBD1 (5 bases). CDR3 protein: CAWSAGTLNQPQHF. CDR3 nucleotide sequence: TGTGCCTGGAGTGCCGGGACTTTAAATCAGCCCCAGCATTTT.